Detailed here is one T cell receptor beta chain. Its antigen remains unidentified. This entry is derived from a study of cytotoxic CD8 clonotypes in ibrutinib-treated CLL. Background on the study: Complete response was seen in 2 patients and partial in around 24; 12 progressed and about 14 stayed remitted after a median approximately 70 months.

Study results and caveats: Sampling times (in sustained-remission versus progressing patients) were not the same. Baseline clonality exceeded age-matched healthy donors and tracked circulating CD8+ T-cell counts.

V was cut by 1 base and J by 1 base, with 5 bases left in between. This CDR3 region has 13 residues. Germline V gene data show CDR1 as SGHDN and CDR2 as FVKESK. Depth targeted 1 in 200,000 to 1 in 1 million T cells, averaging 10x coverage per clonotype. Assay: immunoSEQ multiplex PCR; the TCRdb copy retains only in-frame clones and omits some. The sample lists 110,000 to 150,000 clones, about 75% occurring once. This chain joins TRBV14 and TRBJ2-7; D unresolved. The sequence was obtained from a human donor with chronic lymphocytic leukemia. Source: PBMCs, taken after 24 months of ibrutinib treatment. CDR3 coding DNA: TGTGCCAGCAGCCAAGCCGCGTCCTACGAGCAGTACTTC. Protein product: CASSQAASYEQYF.